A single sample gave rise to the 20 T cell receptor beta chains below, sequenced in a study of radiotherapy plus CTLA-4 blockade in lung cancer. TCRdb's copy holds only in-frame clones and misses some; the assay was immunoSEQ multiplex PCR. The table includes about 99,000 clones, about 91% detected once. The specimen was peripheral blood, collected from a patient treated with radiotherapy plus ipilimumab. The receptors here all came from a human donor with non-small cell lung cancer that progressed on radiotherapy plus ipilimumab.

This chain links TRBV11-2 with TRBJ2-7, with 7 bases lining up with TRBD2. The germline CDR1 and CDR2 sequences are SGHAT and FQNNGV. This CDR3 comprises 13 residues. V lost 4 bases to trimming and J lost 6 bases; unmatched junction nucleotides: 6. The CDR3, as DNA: TGTGCCAGCAGCTGGGCTAGCGGCGTCGAGCAGTACTTC. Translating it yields CASSWASGVEQYF.

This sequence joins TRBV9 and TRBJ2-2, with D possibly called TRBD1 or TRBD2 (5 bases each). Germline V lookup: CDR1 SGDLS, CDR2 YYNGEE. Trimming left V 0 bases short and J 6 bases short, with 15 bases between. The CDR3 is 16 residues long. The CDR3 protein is CASSVGGSRFSGELFF. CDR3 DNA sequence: TGTGCCAGCAGCGTAGGGGGGTCTCGGTTTTCCGGGGAGCTGTTTTTT.

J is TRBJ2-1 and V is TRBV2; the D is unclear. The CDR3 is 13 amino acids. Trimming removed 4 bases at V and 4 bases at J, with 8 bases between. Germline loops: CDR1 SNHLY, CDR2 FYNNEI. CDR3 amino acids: CASSVVIYNEQFF. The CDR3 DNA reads TGTGCCAGCAGTGTCGTCATATACAATGAGCAGTTCTTC.

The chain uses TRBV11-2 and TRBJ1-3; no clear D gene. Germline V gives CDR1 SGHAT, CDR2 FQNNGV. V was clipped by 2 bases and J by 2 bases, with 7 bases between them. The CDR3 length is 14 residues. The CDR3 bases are TGTGCCAGCAGCTTAACCACAGCTGGAAACACCATATATTTT. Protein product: CASSLTTAGNTIYF.

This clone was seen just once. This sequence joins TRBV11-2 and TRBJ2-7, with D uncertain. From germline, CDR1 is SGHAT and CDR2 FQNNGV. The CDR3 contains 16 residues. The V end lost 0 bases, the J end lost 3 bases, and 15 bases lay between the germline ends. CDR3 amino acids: CASSLEYSGPYYEQYF. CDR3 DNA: TGTGCCAGCAGCTTAGAATACTCAGGACCTTACTACGAGCAGTACTTC.

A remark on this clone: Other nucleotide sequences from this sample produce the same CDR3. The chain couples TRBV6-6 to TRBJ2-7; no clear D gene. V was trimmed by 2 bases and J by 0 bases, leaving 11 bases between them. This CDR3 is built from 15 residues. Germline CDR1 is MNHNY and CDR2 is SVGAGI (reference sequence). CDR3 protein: CASSYDSRPSYEQYF. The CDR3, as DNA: TGTGCCAGCAGTTACGACTCGCGACCCTCCTACGAGCAGTACTTC.

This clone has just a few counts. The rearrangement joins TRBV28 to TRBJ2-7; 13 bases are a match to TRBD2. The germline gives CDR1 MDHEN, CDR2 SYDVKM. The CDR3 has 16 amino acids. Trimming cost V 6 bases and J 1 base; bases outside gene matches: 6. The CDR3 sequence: CASSQGTSGKSYEQYF. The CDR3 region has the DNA TGTGCCAGCAGCCAGGGGACTAGCGGGAAGTCCTACGAGCAGTACTTC.

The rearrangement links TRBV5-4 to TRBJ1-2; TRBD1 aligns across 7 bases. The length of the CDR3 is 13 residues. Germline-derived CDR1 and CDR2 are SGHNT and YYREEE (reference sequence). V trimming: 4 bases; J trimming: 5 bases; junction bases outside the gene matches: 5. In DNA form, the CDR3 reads TGTGCCAGCAGCCGGGACAGACCGTATGGCTACACCTTC. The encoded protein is CASSRDRPYGYTF. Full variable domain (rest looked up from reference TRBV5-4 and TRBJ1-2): ETGVTQSPTHLIKTRGQQVTLRCSSQSGHNTVSWYQQALGQGPQFIFQYYREEENGRGNFPPRFSGLQFPNYSSELNVNALELDDSALYLCASSRDRPYGYTFGSGTRLTVV.

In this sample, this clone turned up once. The CDR3 here is CASSPMGITGTDTQYF. CDR3 sequence (DNA): TGCGCCAGCAGCCCGATGGGGATAACAGGCACAGATACGCAGTATTTT. The rearrangement links TRBV5-1 to TRBJ2-3, with D uncertain. The CDR3 totals 16 residues. Trimming removed 4 bases from V and 1 base from J, with 16 bases in between. The germline V gene encodes CDR1 SGHRS and CDR2 YFSETQ.

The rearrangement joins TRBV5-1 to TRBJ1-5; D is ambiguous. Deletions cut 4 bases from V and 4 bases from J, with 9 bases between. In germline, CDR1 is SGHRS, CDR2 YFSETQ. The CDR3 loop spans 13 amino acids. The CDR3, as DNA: TGCGCCAGCAGCGAGAGCCTTAATCAGCCCCAGCATTTT. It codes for CASSESLNQPQHF.

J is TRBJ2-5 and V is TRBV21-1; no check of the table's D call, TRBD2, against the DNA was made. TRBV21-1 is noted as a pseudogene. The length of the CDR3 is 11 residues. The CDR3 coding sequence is TGTGCCAGTCCCTTAATGGAGACCCAGTACTTC. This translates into CASPLMETQYF.

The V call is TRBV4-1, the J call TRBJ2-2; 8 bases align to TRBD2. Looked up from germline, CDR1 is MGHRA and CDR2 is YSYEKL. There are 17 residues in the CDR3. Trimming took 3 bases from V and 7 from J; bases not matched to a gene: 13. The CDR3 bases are TGCGCCAGCAGCCACCTACCGGGACTAGAAGGTGGCGGGGAGCTGTTTTTT. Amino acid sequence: CASSHLPGLEGGGELFF.

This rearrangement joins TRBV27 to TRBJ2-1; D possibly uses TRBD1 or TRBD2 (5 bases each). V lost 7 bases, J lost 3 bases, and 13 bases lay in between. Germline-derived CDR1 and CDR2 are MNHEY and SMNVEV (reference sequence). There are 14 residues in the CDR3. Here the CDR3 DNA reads TGTGCCAGCACCCTAACGGGACGCTACAATGAGCAGTTCTTC. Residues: CASTLTGRYNEQFF.

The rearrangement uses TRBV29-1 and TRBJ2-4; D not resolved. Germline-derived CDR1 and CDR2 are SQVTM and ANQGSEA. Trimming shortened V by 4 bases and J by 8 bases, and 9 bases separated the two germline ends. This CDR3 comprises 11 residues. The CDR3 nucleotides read TGCAGCGTTGCCCAATCAGACATTCAGTACTTC. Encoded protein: CSVAQSDIQYF.

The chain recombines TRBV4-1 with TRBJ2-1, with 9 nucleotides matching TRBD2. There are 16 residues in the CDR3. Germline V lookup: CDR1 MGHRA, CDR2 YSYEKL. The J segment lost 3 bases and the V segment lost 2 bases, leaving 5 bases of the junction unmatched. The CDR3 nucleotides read TGCGCCAGCAGCCAAATCCGACTAGCGGTCTACAATGAGCAGTTCTTC. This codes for CASSQIRLAVYNEQFF.

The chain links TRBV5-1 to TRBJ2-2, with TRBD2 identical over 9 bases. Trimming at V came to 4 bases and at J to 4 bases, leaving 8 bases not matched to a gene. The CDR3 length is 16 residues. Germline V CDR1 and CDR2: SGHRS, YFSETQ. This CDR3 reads CASSPKAGGVTGELFF. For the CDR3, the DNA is TGCGCCAGCAGCCCTAAAGCGGGAGGTGTCACCGGGGAGCTGTTTTTT.

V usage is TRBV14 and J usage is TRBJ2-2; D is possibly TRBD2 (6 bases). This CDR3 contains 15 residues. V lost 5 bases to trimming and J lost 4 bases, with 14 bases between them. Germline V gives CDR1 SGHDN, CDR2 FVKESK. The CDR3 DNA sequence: TGTGCCAGCAGCGGGAGACTAGACGGCACCGGGGAGCTGTTTTTT. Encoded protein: CASSGRLDGTGELFF. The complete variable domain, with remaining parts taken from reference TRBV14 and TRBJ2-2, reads EAGVTQFPSHSVIEKGQTVTLRCDPISGHDNLYWYRRVMGKEIKFLLHFVKESKQDESGMPNNRFLAERTGGTYSTLKVQPAELEDSGVYFCASSGRLDGTGELFFGEGSRLTVL.

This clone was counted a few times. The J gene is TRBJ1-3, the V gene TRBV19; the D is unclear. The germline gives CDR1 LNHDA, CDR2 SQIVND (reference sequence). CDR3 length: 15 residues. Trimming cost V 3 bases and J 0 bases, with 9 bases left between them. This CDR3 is CASSISAISGNTIYF. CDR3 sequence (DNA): TGTGCCAGTAGTATTTCCGCTATCTCTGGAAACACCATATATTTT.

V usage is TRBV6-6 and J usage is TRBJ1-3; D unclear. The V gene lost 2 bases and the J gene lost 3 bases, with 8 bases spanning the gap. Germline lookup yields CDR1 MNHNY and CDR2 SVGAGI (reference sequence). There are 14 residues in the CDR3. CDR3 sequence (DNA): TGTGCCAGCAGTTACGGTTTGGGTGGAAACACCATATATTTT. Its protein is CASSYGLGGNTIYF.

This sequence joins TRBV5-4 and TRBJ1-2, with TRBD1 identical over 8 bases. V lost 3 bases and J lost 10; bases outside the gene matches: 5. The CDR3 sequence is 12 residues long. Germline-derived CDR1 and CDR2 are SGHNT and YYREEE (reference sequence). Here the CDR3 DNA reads TGTGCCAGCAGCTCTTCAGGGGGCATCTACACCTTC. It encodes CASSSSGGIYTF.